One and the same sample provided the 30 T cell receptor beta chains below, sequenced in a study of OX40 agonist ivuxolimab in advanced cancers. Clones were sequenced by immunoSEQ multiplex PCR, and TCRdb holds only the in-frame ones, with some missing. The data show fewer than 20,000 clones, more than 70% seen once. The sample in question was CD4+ or CD8+ T cells sorted from blood, obtained in a trial of the OX40 agonist ivuxolimab. Receptor source: an adult with an advanced solid tumor such as melanoma, head and neck, liver or kidney cancer.

The V call is TRBV7-9, the J call TRBJ1-3; D remains unclear. V was clipped by 2 bases and J by 5 bases, with 7 bases between them. The CDR3 contains 13 residues. Germline lookup yields CDR1 SEHNR and CDR2 FQNEAQ (reference sequence). The CDR3 protein is CASSLISRNTIYF. DNA of the CDR3: TGTGCCAGCAGCTTAATTAGTCGAAACACCATATATTTT. Combining the CDR3 with reference TRBV7-9 and TRBJ1-3 gives the whole variable domain DTGVSQNPRHKITKRGQNVTFRCDPISEHNRLYWYRQTLGQGPEFLTYFQNEAQLEKSRLLSDRFSAERPKGSFSTLEIQRTEQGDSAMYLCASSLISRNTIYFGEGSWLTVV.

The gene calls are TRBV29-1 and TRBJ2-7; 8 bases agree with TRBD1. This CDR3 has 13 amino acids. From germline, CDR1 is SQVTM and CDR2 ANQGSEA. Trimming cost V 5 bases and J 0 bases; bases outside gene matches: 3. The CDR3 region has the DNA TGCAGCGTTCGACAGGGGTCCTCCTACGAGCAGTACTTC. The encoded protein is CSVRQGSSYEQYF.

This chain links TRBV27 with TRBJ1-1; D is unclear. The V gene's germline CDR1 is MNHEY and CDR2 SMNVEV (reference sequence). This CDR3 spans 13 amino acids. Trimming removed 5 bases from V and 1 base from J, with 8 bases in between. The CDR3: CASSPPGNTEAFF. In DNA form, the CDR3 reads TGTGCCAGCAGTCCCCCGGGGAACACTGAAGCTTTCTTT.

The J gene is TRBJ2-3, the V gene TRBV9; 10 nucleotides align to TRBD2. The CDR3 runs 16 residues. V trimming: 1 base; J trimming: 2 bases; junction bases outside the gene matches: 4. Per germline, CDR1 SGDLS and CDR2 YYNGEE. DNA for the CDR3: TGTGCCAGCAGCGTACTAGCGGGGGCCTTCACAGATACGCAGTATTTT. Encoded protein: CASSVLAGAFTDTQYF.

This chain connects TRBV7-9 to TRBJ2-7; 9 bases match TRBD1. Germline V CDR1 and CDR2: SEHNR, FQNEAQ (reference sequence). The CDR3 totals 14 residues. J was trimmed by 4 bases and V by 6 bases; bases with no gene match: 7. This CDR3 reads CASRNDRGTYEQYF. CDR3 coding DNA: TGTGCCAGCAGAAACGACAGGGGGACTTACGAGCAGTACTTC.

This sequence joins TRBV20-1 and TRBJ2-1; no definite D call. Trimming shortened V by 3 bases and J by 6 bases, and 6 bases separated the two germline ends. Germline CDR1 is DFQATT and CDR2 is SNEGSKA (reference sequence). This CDR3 region has 11 residues. Here the CDR3 reads CSASIPNEQFF. The CDR3 DNA reads TGCAGTGCTAGTATCCCCAATGAGCAGTTCTTC.

The V gene is TRBV7-9, the J gene TRBJ2-7; D ambiguous. Germline CDR1 SEHNR, CDR2 FQNEAQ (reference sequence). The CDR3 runs to 16 residues. Deletions cut 1 base from V and 5 bases from J, with 18 bases between. The CDR3 DNA reads TGTGCCAGCAGCTTAGAGGTTTTGGGCAGTCCGGACGAGCAGTACTTC. This translates into CASSLEVLGSPDEQYF.

This chain links TRBV7-9 with TRBJ2-3; TRBD2 agrees at 8 bases. The V and J ends lost 7 bases and 1 base, in that order; junction bases with no gene match: 7. This CDR3 comprises 15 residues. Germline V lookup: CDR1 SEHNR, CDR2 FQNEAQ (reference sequence). The CDR3 sequence: CASTLAGVGTDTQYF. Here the CDR3 DNA reads TGTGCCAGCACCCTAGCGGGCGTTGGCACAGATACGCAGTATTTT.

The gene calls are TRBV5-4 and TRBJ2-5, with 7 positions matching TRBD2. CDR3 length: 14 residues. The ends lost 2 bases at V and 1 base at J; junction bases unmatched: 2. Germline lookup yields CDR1 SGHNT and CDR2 YYREEE (reference sequence). The DNA for the CDR3 is TGTGCCAGCAGCTTAGGGAGGGGCCAAGAGACCCAGTACTTC. This codes for CASSLGRGQETQYF.

This clone was recorded once. The chain recombines TRBV13 with TRBJ2-5; TRBD1 might be the D (7 bases). This CDR3 has 16 residues. V was shortened by 0 bases and J by 4 bases, with 15 bases between the two germline ends. Germline V gene data show CDR1 as PRHDT and CDR2 as FYEKMQ (reference sequence). CDR3 sequence reads: CASSLGFRGVGETQYF. CDR3 in DNA: TGTGCCAGCAGCTTAGGATTCAGGGGGGTTGGAGAGACCCAGTACTTC. The variable domain in full, completed from reference TRBV13 and TRBJ2-5, reads AAGVIQSPRHLIKEKRETATLKCYPIPRHDTVYWYQQGPGQDPQFLISFYEKMQSDKGSIPDRFSAQQFSDYHSELNMSSLELGDSALYFCASSLGFRGVGETQYFGPGTRLLVL.

V gene TRBV20-1 combines with J gene TRBJ1-2; perhaps TRBD1 as D (5 bases). The germline V and J ends were trimmed by 3 bases and 8 bases, with 10 bases remaining between them. This CDR3 has 11 residues. The germline gives CDR1 DFQATT, CDR2 SNEGSKA (reference sequence). In DNA, the CDR3 is TGCAGTGCTAGTGGGGGGTTAGGCTACACCTTC. Protein product: CSASGGLGYTF.

The chain joins TRBV6-5 to TRBJ2-1; 7 nucleotides match TRBD2. V dropped 6 bases and J dropped 6; count of bases not matched to a gene: 8. Germline values: CDR1 MNHEY, CDR2 SVGAGI. The CDR3 runs to 14 residues. This CDR3 reads CASRIGGSLNEQFF. DNA of the CDR3: TGTGCCAGCAGGATCGGGGGGAGCCTCAATGAGCAGTTCTTC.

The V call is TRBV6-5, the J call TRBJ2-7; D is perhaps TRBD2 (6 bases). V was cut by 5 bases and J by 5 bases, with 13 bases left in between. Per the germline V gene, CDR1 is MNHEY and CDR2 is SVGAGI. The CDR3 contains 13 residues. The chain's CDR3 is CASSPIRGDEQYF. For the CDR3, the DNA is TGTGCCAGCAGTCCGATTCGCGGGGACGAGCAGTACTTC.

The chain employs TRBV6-1 and TRBJ1-2; D is uncertain. V was shortened by 2 bases and J by 4 bases, with 8 bases between the two germline ends. The CDR3 runs 13 residues. CDR1 is MNHNS and CDR2 is SASEGT in the germline V gene. DNA for the CDR3: TGTGCCAGCAGTGAATTTGCTTCCTATGGCTACACCTTC. Translated, it gives CASSEFASYGYTF.

The chain combines TRBV5-1 with TRBJ2-3; 7 nucleotides line up with TRBD1. The V segment lost 0 bases and the J segment 2 bases; nucleotides outside the gene matches: 3. The germline CDR1 and CDR2 sequences are SGHRS and YFSETQ. The CDR3 totals 15 residues. The CDR3 region is CASSLGGTDTDTQYF. CDR3 nucleotides: TGCGCCAGCAGCTTGGGAGGGACAGACACAGATACGCAGTATTTT. The whole variable domain, remainder taken from reference TRBV5-1 and TRBJ2-3, is KAGVTQTPRYLIKTRGQQVTLSCSPISGHRSVSWYQQTPGQGLQFLFEYFSETQRNKGNFPGRFSGRQFSNSRSEMNVSTLELGDSALYLCASSLGGTDTDTQYFGPGTRLTVL.

This CDR3 reads CASSFFRRREQYF. CDR3 nucleotides: TGTGCCAGCAGCTTTTTTCGCCGCCGGGAGCAGTACTTC. This chain joins TRBV11-1 and TRBJ2-7, with D hard to call. V lost 3 bases to trimming and J lost 7 bases, with 13 bases between them. The V gene's germline CDR1 is SGHAT and CDR2 FQDESV (reference sequence). This CDR3 region has 13 residues. The whole variable domain, filled in from reference TRBV11-1 and TRBJ2-7, reads EAEVAQSPRYKITEKSQAVAFWCDPISGHATLYWYRQILGQGPELLVQFQDESVVDDSQLPKDRFSAERLKGVDSTLKIQPAELGDSAMYLCASSFFRRREQYFGPGTRLTVT.

V and J are TRBV2 and TRBJ2-3; no clear D. The CDR3 loop spans 17 amino acids. Germline lookup yields CDR1 SNHLY and CDR2 FYNNEI. V shed 6 bases and J shed 7 bases, with 26 bases lying between them. CDR3 region: CASSATPRTTFGNTQYF. Here the CDR3 DNA reads TGTGCCAGCAGCGCAACCCCACGGACGACTTTCGGTAATACGCAGTATTTT.

The J gene is TRBJ2-2, the V gene TRBV6-1; D tentatively reads TRBD1 or TRBD2 (6 bases each). The V gene's germline CDR1 is MNHNS and CDR2 SASEGT. Deletions cut 4 bases from V and 7 bases from J, with 16 bases between. This CDR3 spans 15 amino acids. CDR3 coding DNA: TGTGCCAGCAGTGTTTGGGGGGCGGGTGGCGGGGAGCTGTTTTTT. Translating it yields CASSVWGAGGGELFF.

V gene TRBV4-2 combines with J gene TRBJ2-1; 11 bases map to TRBD2. Germline assignment: CDR1 LGHNA and CDR2 YNFKEQ. Trimming took 0 bases from V and 7 from J; bases not matched to a gene: 11. This CDR3 has 18 residues. For the CDR3, the DNA is TGTGCCAGCAGCCAAGAAACGGTGCTAGCGGGAGGTATGAATGAGCAGTTCTTC. It specifies CASSQETVLAGGMNEQFF.

The V call is TRBV14, the J call TRBJ1-2, with D possibly being TRBD1 (6 bases). The germline V gene encodes CDR1 SGHDN and CDR2 FVKESK. Trimming stripped 4 bases from V and 4 bases from J, with 10 bases between. The CDR3 has 13 residues. The CDR3 protein is CASSRAGAYGYTF. CDR3 nucleotide sequence: TGTGCCAGCAGCCGAGCAGGGGCCTATGGCTACACCTTC. The variable domain in full, completed from reference TRBV14 and TRBJ1-2, reads EAGVTQFPSHSVIEKGQTVTLRCDPISGHDNLYWYRRVMGKEIKFLLHFVKESKQDESGMPNNRFLAERTGGTYSTLKVQPAELEDSGVYFCASSRAGAYGYTFGSGTRLTVV.

V gene TRBV7-2 combines with J gene TRBJ2-1, with 7 bases fitting TRBD2. Germline V gives CDR1 SGHTA, CDR2 FQGNSA. With 5 bases clipped from V and 6 bases from J, the junction kept 4 bases outside the gene matches. The CDR3 is 13 amino acids. The CDR3 bases are TGTGCCAGCAGCGATACTAGCGTCAATGAGCAGTTCTTC. Translation: CASSDTSVNEQFF.

The genes are TRBV10-3 and TRBJ1-1, with 9 bases that match TRBD1. This CDR3 has 16 residues. With V trimmed by 6 bases and J by 0 bases, 8 bases remained unmatched. Germline V gene lookup returns CDR1 ENHRY and CDR2 SYGVKD. The CDR3 DNA reads TGTGCCATCAGAGGGCCGACAGGGGGACTGAACACTGAAGCTTTCTTT. Its translation is CAIRGPTGGLNTEAFF.

The genes are TRBV11-1 and TRBJ2-4; a possible D gene is TRBD2 (5 bases). Germline V gene lookup returns CDR1 SGHAT and CDR2 FQDESV (reference sequence). The ends were cut back, 1 base at V and 10 bases at J, with 8 bases in the middle. The CDR3 contains 12 residues. CDR3 residues: CASSLGSGIQYF. DNA for the CDR3: TGTGCCAGCAGCTTAGGGTCGGGGATTCAGTACTTC.

This clone was counted a single time. The V gene is TRBV5-5, the J gene TRBJ1-5; D is ambiguous. The germline V gene encodes CDR1 SGHKS and CDR2 YYEKEE (reference sequence). V lost 0 bases and J lost 5, with 15 bases in between. The CDR3 has 16 residues. The CDR3 DNA reads TGTGCCAGCAGCTTGGCAGTCGGGCAGCAGTATCAGCCCCAGCATTTT. It specifies CASSLAVGQQYQPQHF.

CDR3 sequence reads: CASSAPGLAGLRSYNEQFF. The CDR3 coding sequence is TGTGCCAGCAGCGCGCCGGGACTAGCGGGGCTTCGCTCCTACAATGAGCAGTTCTTC. The J gene is TRBJ2-1, the V gene TRBV9; 13 nucleotides agree with TRBD2. This CDR3 region has 19 residues. V lost 3 bases to trimming and J lost 0 bases; unmatched junction nucleotides: 9. Germline V lookup: CDR1 SGDLS, CDR2 YYNGEE.

This chain joins TRBV2 and TRBJ2-3; 13 nucleotides match TRBD2. CDR1 SNHLY and CDR2 FYNNEI come from the germline V gene. CDR3 length equals 17 residues. With 4 bases clipped from V and 3 bases from J, the junction kept 7 bases outside the gene matches. For the CDR3, the DNA is TGTGCCAGCAGTGCAGGACTAGCGGGAGATAGGACAGATACGCAGTATTTT. It codes for CASSAGLAGDRTDTQYF.

The chain recombines TRBV2 with TRBJ2-1, with 10 bases matching TRBD2. Germline CDR1 is SNHLY and CDR2 is FYNNEI. This CDR3 spans 14 amino acids. V lost 6 bases, J lost 6 bases, and 5 bases stayed unmatched. The CDR3 DNA is TGTGCCAGCAGCGAGCGGGGGGGCCGCAATGAGCAGTTCTTC. Translation gives CASSERGGRNEQFF.

This sequence joins TRBV4-1 and TRBJ2-2; no reliable D call. Per the germline V gene, CDR1 is MGHRA and CDR2 is YSYEKL. V shed 6 bases and J shed 0 bases, with 8 bases lying between them. This CDR3 contains 14 residues. CDR3 sequence: CASRPEPNTGELFF. The CDR3 coding sequence is TGCGCCAGCAGGCCCGAGCCGAACACCGGGGAGCTGTTTTTT.

The chain joins TRBV18 to TRBJ2-3; the match to TRBD1 covers 7 bases. Trimming cost V 1 base and J 1 base; bases outside gene matches: 8. The germline V gene encodes CDR1 KGHSH and CDR2 LQKENI. CDR3 length: 17 amino acids. The CDR3 protein is CASSPLPPGQRTDTQYF. As DNA, the CDR3 is TGTGCCAGCTCACCACTGCCCCCGGGACAGCGCACAGATACGCAGTATTTT.

This chain links TRBV27 with TRBJ2-6; TRBD1 matches at 12 bases. The V segment lost 2 bases and the J segment 4 bases; nucleotides outside the gene matches: 9. This CDR3 is built from 19 residues. The germline V gene has CDR1 MNHEY and CDR2 SMNVEV (reference sequence). As DNA, the CDR3 is TGTGCCAGCAGTTTAACAGGGACAGGGGGCGCGGTAGGGGCCAACGTCCTGACTTTC. Protein: CASSLTGTGGAVGANVLTF.